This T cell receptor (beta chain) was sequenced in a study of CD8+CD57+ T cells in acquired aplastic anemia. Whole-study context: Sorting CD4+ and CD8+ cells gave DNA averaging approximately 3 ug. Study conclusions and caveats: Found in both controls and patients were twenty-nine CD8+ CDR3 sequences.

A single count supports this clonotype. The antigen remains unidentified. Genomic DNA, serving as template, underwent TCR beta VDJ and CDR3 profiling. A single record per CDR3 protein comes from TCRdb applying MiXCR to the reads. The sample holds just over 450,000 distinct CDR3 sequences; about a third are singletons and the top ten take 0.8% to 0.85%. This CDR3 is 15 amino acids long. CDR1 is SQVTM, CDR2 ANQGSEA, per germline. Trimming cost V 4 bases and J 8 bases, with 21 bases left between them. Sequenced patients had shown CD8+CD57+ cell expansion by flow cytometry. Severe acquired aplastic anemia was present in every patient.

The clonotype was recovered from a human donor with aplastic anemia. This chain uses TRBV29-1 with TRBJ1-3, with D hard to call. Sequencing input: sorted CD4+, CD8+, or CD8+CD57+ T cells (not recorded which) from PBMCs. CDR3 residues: CSVGGEGNYGYTIYF. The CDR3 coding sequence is TGCAGCGTTGGTGGAGAGGGTAACTATGGCTACACCATATATTTT.